Shown below are 9 T cell receptor beta chains from a single sample sequenced in a study of cytomegalovirus exposure and HLA in healthy donors. In the PCR, 60 Vbeta and 13 Jbeta primers were used. Assay used: immunoSEQ multiplex PCR; TCRdb lists only in-frame clones, some missing. Here the sample spans 150,000 to 250,000 clones, 70% to 90% being singletons. The sample comprised PBMCs. These TCRs come from a woman in her fifties or sixties in good health and CMV-seronegative.

The chain recombines TRBV19 with TRBJ2-5, with 11 bases fitting TRBD2. The J call may be faulty, since TRBJ2-7 better matches the DNA end. The CDR3 spans 16 residues. Germline lookup yields CDR1 LNHDA and CDR2 SQIVND (reference sequence). The CDR3 sequence: CASSIGGTSGSYEQYF. CDR3 sequence (DNA): TGTGCCAGTAGTATAGGGGGGACTAGCGGTTCCTACGAGCAGTACTTC.

The rearrangement joins TRBV30 to TRBJ1-4, with a weak D call TRBD1 (6 bases). There are 16 residues in the CDR3. Germline V CDR1 and CDR2: GTSNPN, SVGIG (reference sequence). V lost 2 bases to trimming and J lost 0 bases, with 13 bases between them. CDR3 loop: CAWSPDRLTTNEKLFF. CDR3 nucleotide sequence: TGTGCCTGGAGTCCGGACAGACTAACAACTAATGAAAAACTGTTTTTT.

The chain carries TRBV29-1 and TRBJ2-1; D is unclear. Deletions cut 7 bases from V and 5 bases from J, with 9 bases between. The CDR3 runs 11 residues. Germline V gives CDR1 SQVTM, CDR2 ANQGSEA. The CDR3 sequence: CSAGLDNEQFF. CDR3 sequence (DNA): TGCAGCGCTGGCCTTGACAATGAGCAGTTCTTC.

The CDR3 nucleotides read TGCAGTGCTAGAGCCTCGGAGACCCAGTACTTC. Its translation is CSARASETQYF. V is TRBV20-1 and J is TRBJ2-5; D call uncertain. The CDR3 has 11 residues. Germline CDR1 is DFQATT and CDR2 is SNEGSKA (reference sequence). V was pared by 1 base and J by 5 bases, with 5 bases between.

The chain couples TRBV7-7 to TRBJ2-1, with 7 bases that match TRBD2. This CDR3 contains 13 residues. Trimming at V came to 5 bases and at J to 8 bases, leaving 6 bases not matched to a gene. CDR1 and CDR2 from the germline V gene are SSHAT and FNYEAQ (reference sequence). The CDR3 loop reads CASSPTSSDEQFF. For the CDR3, the DNA is TGTGCCAGCAGCCCGACTAGCTCGGATGAGCAGTTCTTC.

Here the CDR3 reads CASSDNSNQPQHF. CDR3 nucleotides: TGTGCCAGCAGTGACAATAGCAATCAGCCCCAGCATTTT. This chain connects TRBV6-1 to TRBJ1-5; D gene ambiguous. This CDR3 has 13 residues. Germline CDR1 is MNHNS and CDR2 is SASEGT. Trimming left V 3 bases short and J 0 bases short, with 3 bases between.

The chain employs TRBV18 and TRBJ2-1, with 8 bases that match TRBD2. CDR3 length equals 15 residues. The germline gives CDR1 KGHSH, CDR2 LQKENI. After removal of 4 bases from V and 6 bases from J, the junction contained 8 bases not matched to a gene. CDR3 nucleotides: TGTGCCAGCTCACACAGGTCGGGAGGGTTCAATGAGCAGTTCTTC. This encodes CASSHRSGGFNEQFF.

The chain is built from TRBV4-3 and TRBJ2-3; weak D call: TRBD1 (5 bases). The CDR3 has 13 residues. Germline lookup yields CDR1 LGHNA and CDR2 YSLEER. V was trimmed by 1 base and J by 4 bases, leaving 6 bases between them. The CDR3 DNA follows: TGCGCCAGCAGCCAAGCCAGGGCAGATACGCAGTATTTT. This sequence encodes CASSQARADTQYF.

The chain uses TRBV6-4 and TRBJ2-3, with D possibly TRBD2 on 6 matching bases. Per the germline V gene, CDR1 is MRHNA and CDR2 is SNTAGT. Trimming removed 1 base at V and 4 bases at J, with 12 bases between. This CDR3 comprises 15 residues. This CDR3 is CASSDLAGNADTQYF. The CDR3 region has the DNA TGTGCCAGCAGTGACTTGGCGGGAAACGCAGATACGCAGTATTTT.